These 8 T cell receptor beta chains came from one sample sequenced in a study of blood T cell repertoires in COVID-19. TCRdb keeps only in-frame clones here, not all; method: immunoSEQ multiplex PCR. Of just under 70,000 clones in the sample, roughly 89% are singletons; the top ten hold roughly 8%. The specimen sequenced was peripheral blood. All receptors come from a young man with acute or convalescent COVID-19.

V and J are TRBV11-2 and TRBJ2-1, with TRBD2 matching 13 bases. Trimming took 5 bases from V and 4 from J; bases not matched to a gene: 2. The CDR3 has 15 amino acids. Germline values: CDR1 SGHAT, CDR2 FQNNGV. The CDR3 loop reads CASSRTSGSYNEQFF. CDR3 nucleotide sequence: TGTGCCAGCAGCCGGACTAGCGGGAGTTACAATGAGCAGTTCTTC. The whole variable domain, remainder taken from reference TRBV11-2 and TRBJ2-1, is EAGVAQSPRYKIIEKRQSVAFWCNPISGHATLYWYQQILGQGPKLLIQFQNNGVVDDSQLPKDRFSAERLKGVDSTLKIQPAKLEDSAVYLCASSRTSGSYNEQFFGPGTRLTVL.

The chain recombines TRBV6-5 with TRBJ2-2; D call uncertain. Per germline, CDR1 MNHEY and CDR2 SVGAGI. V gave up 5 bases and J gave up 5 bases, with 9 bases separating them. The CDR3 length is 13 residues. CDR3 DNA sequence: TGTGCCAGCAGTCTTACAGAGACCGGGGAGCTGTTTTTT. Protein product: CASSLTETGELFF.

The chain carries TRBV3-1 (or the pseudogene TRBV3-2) and TRBJ2-2; no firm D call. The CDR3 length is 13 residues. CDR1 and CDR2 (germline): LGHDT, YNNKEL (reference sequence). The ends were cut back, 4 bases at V and 6 bases at J, with 9 bases in the middle. In DNA, the CDR3 is TGTGCCAGCAGCCGAGCGATCTCCGGGGAGCTGTTTTTT. Amino acid sequence: CASSRAISGELFF.

The chain is built from TRBV19 and TRBJ1-1; 8 positions agree with TRBD1. The CDR3 has 13 amino acids. The V and J ends lost 7 bases and 1 base, in that order; junction bases with no gene match: 2. Germline CDR1 is LNHDA and CDR2 is SQIVND (reference sequence). As DNA, the CDR3 is TGTGCCAGTAAAGGACAGGGGAACACTGAAGCTTTCTTT. Translated, it gives CASKGQGNTEAFF.

The V gene is TRBV28, the J gene TRBJ1-6; 10 bases are a match to TRBD1. With V trimmed by 3 bases and J by 6 bases, 5 bases remained unmatched. CDR1 and CDR2 (germline): MDHEN, SYDVKM. This CDR3 region has 16 residues. DNA for the CDR3: TGTGCCAGCAGTTTCCAGGACAGGGGGTTTAATTCACCCCTCCACTTT. Translation gives CASSFQDRGFNSPLHF.

The table lists this clone with a few counts. The chain is built from TRBV19 and TRBJ1-1; possible D gene TRBD1, 5 bases. Germline V gene data show CDR1 as LNHDA and CDR2 as SQIVND (reference sequence). The CDR3 extends over 14 amino acids. V was clipped by 4 bases and J by 1 base, with 10 bases between them. This CDR3 reads CASSTRQKNTEAFF. The CDR3 nucleotides are TGTGCCAGTAGTACCCGACAGAAGAACACTGAAGCTTTCTTT. The full variable domain, rest sourced from reference TRBV19 and TRBJ1-1, is DGGITQSPKYLFRKEGQNVTLSCEQNLNHDAMYWYRQDPGQGLRLIYYSQIVNDFQKGDIAEGYSVSREKKESFPLTVTSAQKNPTAFYLCASSTRQKNTEAFFGQGTRLTVV.

The chain combines TRBV3-1 (or the pseudogene TRBV3-2) with TRBJ2-3; 14 bases agree with TRBD2. Germline CDR1 is LGHDT and CDR2 is YNNKEL (reference sequence). The trim removed 0 bases at V and 1 base at J, leaving 3 bases unmatched. This CDR3 spans 18 amino acids. CDR3 region: CASSQEGTSGGGTDTQYF. DNA of the CDR3: TGTGCCAGCAGCCAAGAGGGGACTAGCGGGGGTGGCACAGATACGCAGTATTTT.

The V call is TRBV5-6, the J call TRBJ1-6; TRBD1 matches at 8 bases. The CDR3 totals 19 residues. The ends lost 1 base at V and 7 bases at J; junction bases unmatched: 16. Germline CDR1 and CDR2: SGHDT and YYEEEE. The CDR3 sequence: CASSLRRHDRGLGNSPLHF. For the CDR3, the DNA is TGTGCCAGCAGCTTGAGGAGGCACGACAGGGGTTTGGGAAATTCACCCCTCCACTTT.